The source of this T cell receptor beta chain is a study of T cell repertoires in cytomegalovirus infection. The CDR3 length is 14 residues. Germline V gene sequence: CDR1 SGHVT, CDR2 SQSDAQ. The V end lost 4 bases, the J end lost 8 bases, and 14 bases lay between the germline ends. A single record per CDR3 protein comes from TCRdb applying MiXCR to the reads. The sample shows around 100,000 distinct CDR3 sequences, approximately 16% of them seen only once. This chain joins TRBV7-4 and TRBJ1-4, with a weak D call TRBD1 (5 bases). The TCR originated in a human donor in good health (CMV status not recorded). Some clones in this sample may be carry-over from other donors' samples. Sequencing input: PBMCs. The CDR3 protein is CASSSRDPWEKLFF. The CDR3 nucleotides read TGTGCCAGCAGCTCCCGGGACCCTTGGGAAAAACTGTTTTTT. Variable domain in full (rest from reference TRBV7-4 and TRBJ1-4): GAGVSQSPRYKVAKRGRDVALRCDSISGHVTLYWYRQTLGQGSEVLTYSQSDAQRDKSGRPSGRFSAERPERSVSTLKIQRTEQGDSAVYLCASSSRDPWEKLFFGSGTQLSVL.